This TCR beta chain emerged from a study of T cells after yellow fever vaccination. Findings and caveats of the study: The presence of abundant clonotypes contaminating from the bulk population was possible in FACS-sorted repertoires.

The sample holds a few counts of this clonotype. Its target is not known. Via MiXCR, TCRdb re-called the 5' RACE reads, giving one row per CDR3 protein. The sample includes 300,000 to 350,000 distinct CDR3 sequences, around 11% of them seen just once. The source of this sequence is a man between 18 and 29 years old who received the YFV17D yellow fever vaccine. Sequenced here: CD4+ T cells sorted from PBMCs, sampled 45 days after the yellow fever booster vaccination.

CDR3 nucleotide sequence: TGTGCCAGCAGTAACAGGGTAATTGAAGAAAAACTGTTTTTT. Its translation: CASSNRVIEEKLFF. The V call is TRBV12-3 or TRBV12-4, the J call TRBJ1-4; tentatively, D is TRBD1 (6 bases). The CDR3 has 14 residues. V was pared by 5 bases and J by 8 bases, with 15 bases between.